Presented here are 18 T cell receptor beta chains from one specimen sequenced in a study of metastatic and nonmetastatic thyroid tumors. Not a single patient had been given any form of treatment at any point before undergoing thyroid surgery. Through MiXCR, TCRdb re-clonotyped the PCR reads. The data show roughly 8,700 clones, with approximately 28% seen just once and around 20% held by the top ten. Sequencing was carried out using tumor tissue. These receptors were taken from a female donor with papillary thyroid cancer or a benign thyroid nodule (not recorded which). Some clones in this sample may be carry-over from other donors' samples.

The V call is TRBV11-1, the J call TRBJ2-2; TRBD2 aligns across 10 bases. This CDR3 contains 17 residues. The V and J ends lost 2 bases and 4 bases, in that order; junction bases with no gene match: 7. The germline V gene encodes CDR1 SGHAT and CDR2 FQDESV (reference sequence). CDR3 sequence: CASSLSAGGPSTGELFF. CDR3 bases: TGTGCCAGCAGCTTATCAGCGGGAGGGCCCAGCACCGGGGAGCTGTTTTTT.

Regarding this clone: Relative to the germline gene, one junction end is altered; a read error may explain this. This chain uses TRBV7-2 with TRBJ1-5, with TRBD1 as a possible D gene (6 bases). This CDR3 spans 14 amino acids. Looked up from germline, CDR1 is SGHTA and CDR2 is FQGNSA. CDR3 protein: CASSLVGARQPHHF. CDR3 DNA sequence: TGTGCCAGCAGCTTAGTGGGGGCGCGGCAGCCCCATCATTTT. The full variable domain, in which reference TRBV7-2 and TRBJ1-5 provide the parts outside the CDR3, is GAGVSQSPSNKVTEKGKDVELRCDPISGHTALYWYRQSLGQGLEFLIYFQGNSAPDKSGLPSDRFSAERTGGSVSTLTIQRTQQEDSAVYLCASSLVGARQPHHFGDGTRLSIL.

This rearrangement joins TRBV20-1 to TRBJ2-1; TRBD2 matches at 10 bases. V lost 4 bases, J lost 3 bases, and 6 bases stayed unmatched. Germline values: CDR1 DFQATT, CDR2 SNEGSKA (reference sequence). The CDR3 length is 15 residues. CDR3 nucleotides: TGCAGTGCTAACCCGCCTAGCGGGAGCTACAATGAGCAGTTCTTC. It is translated as CSANPPSGSYNEQFF.

This clone is medium-sized in the sample. The chain couples TRBV28 to TRBJ2-7; no reliable D call. The CDR3 covers 11 residues. Between the trimmed V and J ends, which lost 3 bases and 5 bases, there was a span of 5 bases. Germline V CDR1 and CDR2: MDHEN, SYDVKM. The CDR3 DNA reads as TGTGCCAGCAGTTTTTTTAACGAGCAGTACTTC. It encodes CASSFFNEQYF.

This clone occurred a few times. The chain employs TRBV28 and TRBJ1-2; D gene ambiguous. Germline CDR1 reads MDHEN; CDR2 reads SYDVKM. Trimming left V 5 bases short and J 4 bases short, with 11 bases between. The CDR3 covers 13 residues. CDR3 sequence: CASSPSVGYGYTF. The CDR3, as DNA: TGTGCCAGCAGTCCTTCGGTCGGCTATGGCTACACCTTC.

V and J are TRBV20-1 and TRBJ2-7; D uncertain. The CDR3 consists of 14 residues. CDR1 is DFQATT and CDR2 is SNEGSKA in the germline V gene (reference sequence). V was pared by 3 bases and J by 2 bases, with 14 bases between. CDR3 residues: CSARPPFSTYEQYF. In DNA, the CDR3 is TGCAGTGCTAGGCCACCGTTCAGTACCTACGAGCAGTACTTC.

Ten or more counts support this clone. J is TRBJ2-4 and V is TRBV20-1; D remains ambiguous. V was pared by 2 bases and J by 0 bases, with 11 bases between. The CDR3 has 15 amino acids. From germline, CDR1 is DFQATT and CDR2 SNEGSKA (reference sequence). The DNA of the CDR3 is TGCAGTGCTAGAAGAGGTGTTCTAGCCAAAAACATTCAGTACTTC. Its translation is CSARRGVLAKNIQYF.

The CDR3 sequence: CASSPRAGLVFGTEAFF. The CDR3 DNA reads TGTGCCAGCAGCCCAAGGGCGGGCTTGGTTTTTGGCACTGAAGCTTTCTTT. The chain employs TRBV12-3 or TRBV12-4 and TRBJ1-1; D is uncertain. Trimming took 6 bases from V and 4 from J, leaving 24 bases between them. CDR3 length: 17 residues.

The CDR3: CASVRGQGAPYEQYF. The DNA for the CDR3 is TGTGCCAGCGTCCGAGGACAGGGGGCTCCCTACGAGCAGTACTTC. The chain uses TRBV2 and TRBJ2-7, with TRBD1 matching 11 bases. The CDR3 runs to 15 residues. Trimming removed 8 bases from V and 2 bases from J; junction bases left unmatched: 8. The germline V gene encodes CDR1 SNHLY and CDR2 FYNNEI.

By share, this clone ranks as medium-sized. This chain links TRBV4-3 with TRBJ2-3, with 13 positions matching TRBD2. V dropped 4 bases and J dropped 5; count of bases not matched to a gene: 3. The CDR3 is made up of 15 amino acids. The germline CDR1 and CDR2 sequences are LGHNA and YSLEER. The CDR3 loop is CASSPGTSGIDTQYF. CDR3 DNA: TGCGCCAGCAGCCCCGGGACTAGCGGGATAGATACGCAGTATTTT.

This clone turned up a few times. The chain has TRBV28 and TRBJ2-7; TRBD2 matches 9 bases. The CDR3 spans 13 residues. CDR1 and CDR2 from the germline V gene are MDHEN and SYDVKM. Unmatched junction bases numbered 6, after V lost 6 bases and J lost 6 bases. The CDR3 sequence: CASSPVAGAEQYF. CDR3 bases: TGTGCCAGCAGCCCGGTAGCGGGAGCCGAGCAGTACTTC.

By share, this clone ranks as medium-sized. The CDR3 DNA sequence: TGTGCCAGCAGGCCTAGCGGAGTGCAATTGGAGCTGTTTTTT. Translated: CASRPSGVQLELFF. The rearrangement joins TRBV12-3 or TRBV12-4 to TRBJ2-2; 7 positions agree with TRBD2. J lost 10 bases, V lost 6 bases, and 11 bases had no gene match. The length of the CDR3 is 14 residues.

By sample share, this clone is medium-sized. The rearrangement joins TRBV30 to TRBJ2-3; TRBD1 is a possible D gene (5 bases). Trimming cost V 0 bases and J 4 bases, with 5 bases left between them. Germline CDR1 GTSNPN, CDR2 SVGIG (reference sequence). The CDR3 is made up of 12 amino acids. The CDR3 sequence is CAWSVRADTQYF. Written as DNA, the CDR3 is TGTGCCTGGAGTGTCAGGGCAGATACGCAGTATTTT.

This chain uses TRBV6-1 with TRBJ2-7; no firm D call. V was shortened by 6 bases and J by 2 bases, with 8 bases between the two germline ends. CDR1 MNHNS and CDR2 SASEGT come from the germline V gene. The CDR3 has 12 amino acids. CDR3 DNA sequence: TGTGCCAGCAGGAACCCCACCTACGAGCAGTACTTC. This encodes CASRNPTYEQYF.

This clone appeared a few times. This chain joins TRBV12-5 and TRBJ2-7; 8 bases fit TRBD1. Germline CDR1 LGHNT, CDR2 FRNRAP. CDR3 length equals 17 residues. J lost 1 base, V lost 5 bases, and 13 bases had no gene match. CDR3 residues: CASGPKSNRGDSYEQYF. CDR3 in DNA: TGTGCTAGTGGTCCCAAATCCAACAGGGGGGATTCCTACGAGCAGTACTTC.

This clone was seen a few times. Since a much larger clone is just one base distant, this may be a read error. V usage is TRBV6-1 and J usage is TRBJ2-5, with D possibly TRBD1 on 5 matching bases. This CDR3 contains 15 residues. The germline CDR1 and CDR2 sequences are MNHNS and SASEGT. The chain's CDR3 is CASSEDAGSQENQYF. In DNA, the CDR3 is TGTGCCAGCAGTGAAGATGCAGGGTCCCAAGAGAACCAGTACTTC.

This clone is deemed medium-sized (0.01 to 0.1%). The chain combines TRBV7-9 with TRBJ2-2; no reliable D call. Trimming stripped 1 base from V and 7 bases from J, with 1 base between. Germline CDR1 reads SEHNR; CDR2 reads FQNEAQ (reference sequence). This CDR3 region has 11 residues. In DNA form, the CDR3 reads TGTGCCAGCAGCTTAGTCGGGGAGCTGTTTTTT. This translates into CASSLVGELFF.

This chain uses TRBV9 with TRBJ1-6, with D tentatively TRBD1 (6 bases). Germline V CDR1 and CDR2: SGDLS, YYNGEE. This CDR3 is 14 amino acids long. The V end lost 1 base, the J end lost 5 bases, and 7 bases lay between the germline ends. CDR3 in DNA: TGTGCCAGCAGCGTAAACAGGGATAATTCACCCCTCCACTTT. Amino acids: CASSVNRDNSPLHF.